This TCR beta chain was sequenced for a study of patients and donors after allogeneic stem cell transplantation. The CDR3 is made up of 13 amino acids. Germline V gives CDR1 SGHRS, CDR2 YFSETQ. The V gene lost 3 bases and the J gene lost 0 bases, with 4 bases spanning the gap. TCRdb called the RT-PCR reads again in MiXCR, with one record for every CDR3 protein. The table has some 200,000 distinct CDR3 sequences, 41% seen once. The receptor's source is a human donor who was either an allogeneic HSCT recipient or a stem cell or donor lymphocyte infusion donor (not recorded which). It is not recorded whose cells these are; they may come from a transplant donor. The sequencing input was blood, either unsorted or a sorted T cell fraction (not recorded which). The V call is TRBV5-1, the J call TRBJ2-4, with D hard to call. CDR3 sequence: CASSSLAKNIQYF. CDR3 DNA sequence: TGCGCCAGCAGCTCCCTAGCCAAAAACATTCAGTACTTC.